This T cell receptor (beta chain) derives from a study of blood T cell repertoires in COVID-19. Study at large: The study drew acute and convalescent COVID-19 samples from the United States, Italy and Spain. PBMCs, B-cell-depleted T cells, or T cells provided the cDNA or gDNA that made up the material.

The CDR3 loop spans 15 amino acids. Germline assignment: CDR1 LGHNA and CDR2 YSLEER. J lost 4 bases, V lost 4 bases, and 6 bases had no gene match. In the authors' workflow: Amplifying reference gene primers gave estimates of nucleated cell counts. Here immunoSEQ multiplex PCR was the method, and the copy in TCRdb shows in-frame clones only, minus some. V and J calls and clone size are given by that table; D and trimming were obtained from the DNA. This sample yields about 140,000 clones, of which about 87% are seen a single time; about 4.1% belongs to the top ten. The TCR sequence derives from a woman between 40 and 55 years old with acute or convalescent COVID-19. Sequencing was performed on peripheral blood. The chain is built from TRBV4-3 and TRBJ2-7; 11 nucleotides agree with TRBD1. The CDR3 region is CASSPRTGGRYEQYF. Written as DNA, the CDR3 is TGCGCCAGCAGCCCCCGGACAGGGGGCAGATACGAGCAGTACTTC.